This T cell receptor beta chain came from a study of CD4 and CD8 cells across lung adenocarcinoma regions. Germline-derived CDR1 and CDR2 are SGHDN and FVKESK. This CDR3 contains 12 residues. V was clipped by 9 bases and J by 4 bases, with 12 bases between them. MiXCR was run by TCRdb on the PCR reads, yielding one entry per CDR3 protein. Of approximately 11,000 distinct CDR3 sequences listed, about 61% are singletons. Localized lung adenocarcinoma, a non-small cell lung cancer, affected the donors. The chain couples TRBV14 to TRBJ1-2; no reliable D call. This sequence was found in a male donor with lung adenocarcinoma. The CD4 and CD8 labels of this study may be unreliable. The sample taken for sequencing was CD8+ T cells from the margin of a lung tumor. CDR3 in amino acids: CASPLVVYGYTF. CDR3 bases: TGTGCCAGTCCGCTGGTCGTCTATGGCTACACCTTC.